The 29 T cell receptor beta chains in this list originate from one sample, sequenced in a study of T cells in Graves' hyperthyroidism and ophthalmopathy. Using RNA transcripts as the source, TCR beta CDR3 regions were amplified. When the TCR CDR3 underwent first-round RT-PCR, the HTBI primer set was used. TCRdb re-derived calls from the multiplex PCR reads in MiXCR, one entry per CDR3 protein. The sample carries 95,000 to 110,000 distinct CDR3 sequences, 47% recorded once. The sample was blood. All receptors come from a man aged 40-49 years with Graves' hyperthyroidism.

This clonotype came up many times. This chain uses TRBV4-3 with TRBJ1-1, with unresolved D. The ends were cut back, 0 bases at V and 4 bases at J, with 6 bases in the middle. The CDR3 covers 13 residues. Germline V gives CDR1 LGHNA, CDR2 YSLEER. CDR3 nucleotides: TGCGCCAGCAGCCAAGATTGGGGCACTGAAGCTTTCTTT. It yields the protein CASSQDWGTEAFF.

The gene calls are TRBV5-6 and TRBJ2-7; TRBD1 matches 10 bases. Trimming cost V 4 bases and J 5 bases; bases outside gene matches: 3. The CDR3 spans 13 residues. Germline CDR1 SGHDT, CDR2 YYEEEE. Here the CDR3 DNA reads TGTGCCAGCAGCAGGGGACAGGGGAACGAGCAGTACGTC. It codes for CASSRGQGNEQYV.

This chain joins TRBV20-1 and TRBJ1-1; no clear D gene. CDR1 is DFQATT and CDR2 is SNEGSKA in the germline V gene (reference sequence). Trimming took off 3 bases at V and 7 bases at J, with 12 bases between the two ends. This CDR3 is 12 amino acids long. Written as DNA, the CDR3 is TGCAGTGCTAGGATCCCAACTAATGAAGCTTTCTTT. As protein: CSARIPTNEAFF.

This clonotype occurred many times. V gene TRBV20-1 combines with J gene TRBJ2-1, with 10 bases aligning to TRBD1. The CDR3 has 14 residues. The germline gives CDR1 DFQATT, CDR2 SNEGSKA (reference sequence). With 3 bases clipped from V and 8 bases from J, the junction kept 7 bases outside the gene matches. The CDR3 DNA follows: TGCAGTGCTAGTTGGGACAGGGGTTTTTATGAGCAGTTCTTC. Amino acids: CSASWDRGFYEQFF.

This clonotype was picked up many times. CDR3 amino acids: CASSYRSSYNSPLHF. As DNA, the CDR3 is TGTGCCAGCAGTTACAGAAGCTCCTATAATTCACCCCTCCACTTT. The V gene is TRBV6-5, the J gene TRBJ1-6; the D is unclear. V gave up 2 bases and J gave up 0 bases, with 5 bases separating them. The CDR3 has 15 residues. In germline, CDR1 is MNHEY, CDR2 SVGAGI.

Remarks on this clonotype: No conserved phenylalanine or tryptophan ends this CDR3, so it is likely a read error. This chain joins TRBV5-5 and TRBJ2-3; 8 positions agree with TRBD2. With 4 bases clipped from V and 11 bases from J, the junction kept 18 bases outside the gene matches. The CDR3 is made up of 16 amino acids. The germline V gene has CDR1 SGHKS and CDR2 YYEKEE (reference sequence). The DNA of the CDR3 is TGTGCCAGCAGCCCTGAGGCGGGGGGTTTCTACAATGAGCAGTATTGT. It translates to CASSPEAGGFYNEQYC.

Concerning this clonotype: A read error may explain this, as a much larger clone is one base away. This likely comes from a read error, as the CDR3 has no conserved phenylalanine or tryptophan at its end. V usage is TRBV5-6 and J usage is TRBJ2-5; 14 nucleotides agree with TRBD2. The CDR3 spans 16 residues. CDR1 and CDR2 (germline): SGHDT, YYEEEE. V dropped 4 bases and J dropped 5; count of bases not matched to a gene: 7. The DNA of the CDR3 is TGTGCCAGCAGCCGCGGACTAGCGGGAGGATTTGAGACCCAGTACGTC. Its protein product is CASSRGLAGGFETQYV.

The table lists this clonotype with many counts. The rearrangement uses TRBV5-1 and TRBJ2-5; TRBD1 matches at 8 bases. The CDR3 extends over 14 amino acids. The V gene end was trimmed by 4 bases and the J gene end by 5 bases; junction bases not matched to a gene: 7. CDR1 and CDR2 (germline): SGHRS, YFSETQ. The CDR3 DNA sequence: TGCGCCAGCAGCGGAACAGGGGGAAGGGAGACCCAGTACTTC. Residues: CASSGTGGRETQYF.

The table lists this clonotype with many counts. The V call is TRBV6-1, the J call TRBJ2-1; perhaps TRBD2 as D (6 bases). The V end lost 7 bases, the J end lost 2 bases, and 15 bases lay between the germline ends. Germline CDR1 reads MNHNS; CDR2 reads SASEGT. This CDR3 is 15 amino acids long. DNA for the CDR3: TGTGCCAGCACCTCGCTAGCGTACACCTACAATGAGCAGTTCTTC. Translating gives CASTSLAYTYNEQFF.

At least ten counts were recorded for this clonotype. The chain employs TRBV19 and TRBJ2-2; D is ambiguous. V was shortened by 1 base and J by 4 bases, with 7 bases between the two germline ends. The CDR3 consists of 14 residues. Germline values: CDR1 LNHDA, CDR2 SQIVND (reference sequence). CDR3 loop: CASSIGHSTGELFF. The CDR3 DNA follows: TGTGCCAGTAGTATAGGGCATAGCACCGGGGAGCTGTTTTTT.

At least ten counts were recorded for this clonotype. The CDR3 sequence: CASSRDRDTEAFF. The CDR3 DNA is TGTGCCAGCAGCCGGGACAGGGACACTGAAGCTTTCTTT. This chain connects TRBV7-2 to TRBJ1-1; 9 nucleotides agree with TRBD1. CDR3 length equals 13 residues. Germline-derived CDR1 and CDR2 are SGHTA and FQGNSA. The V gene end was trimmed by 5 bases and the J gene end by 3 bases; junction bases not matched to a gene: 1.

The CDR3 sequence: CASPFGTYVLTF. CDR3 nucleotides: TGTGCCAGCCCCTTCGGGACCTACGTCCTGACTTTC. V and J are TRBV5-8 and TRBJ2-6; D may match TRBD1 or TRBD2 (5 bases each). V was trimmed by 7 bases and J by 11 bases, leaving 13 bases between them. CDR1 is SGHTS, CDR2 YDEGEE, per germline. CDR3 length equals 12 residues.

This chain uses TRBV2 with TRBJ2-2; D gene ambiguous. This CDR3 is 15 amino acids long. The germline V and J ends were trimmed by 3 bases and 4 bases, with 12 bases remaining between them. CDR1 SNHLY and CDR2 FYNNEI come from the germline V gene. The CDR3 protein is CASSDRVFGTGELFF. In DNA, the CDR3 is TGTGCCAGCAGTGACCGAGTTTTCGGCACCGGGGAGCTGTTTTTT.

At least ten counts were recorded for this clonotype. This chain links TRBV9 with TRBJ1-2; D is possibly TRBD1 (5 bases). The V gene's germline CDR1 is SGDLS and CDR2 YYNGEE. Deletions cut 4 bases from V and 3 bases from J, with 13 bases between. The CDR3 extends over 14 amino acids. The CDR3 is CASSPAGTYYGYTF. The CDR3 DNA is TGTGCCAGCAGCCCCGCCGGGACCTACTATGGCTACACCTTC.

The CDR3 reads CASGPRGGIREKLFF. CDR3 bases: TGTGCCAGCGGCCCCAGGGGGGGAATTAGGGAAAAACTGTTTTTT. This chain joins TRBV7-9 and TRBJ1-4, with 7 bases fitting TRBD1. The CDR3 covers 15 residues. Germline CDR1 reads SEHNR; CDR2 reads FQNEAQ (reference sequence). The V and J ends lost 8 bases and 8 bases, in that order; junction bases with no gene match: 14.

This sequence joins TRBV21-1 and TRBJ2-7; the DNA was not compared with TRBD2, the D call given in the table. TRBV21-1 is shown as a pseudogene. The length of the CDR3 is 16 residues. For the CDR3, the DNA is TGTGCCAGCAGTGCGGTTAGCGGGTGGAACTCCTACGAGCAGTACTTC. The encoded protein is CASSAVSGWNSYEQYF.

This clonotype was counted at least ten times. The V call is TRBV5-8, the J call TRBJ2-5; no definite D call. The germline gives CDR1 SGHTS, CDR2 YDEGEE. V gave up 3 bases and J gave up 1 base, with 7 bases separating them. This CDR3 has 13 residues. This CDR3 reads CASSSDGQETQYF. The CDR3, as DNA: TGTGCCAGCAGCTCCGATGGCCAAGAGACCCAGTACTTC.

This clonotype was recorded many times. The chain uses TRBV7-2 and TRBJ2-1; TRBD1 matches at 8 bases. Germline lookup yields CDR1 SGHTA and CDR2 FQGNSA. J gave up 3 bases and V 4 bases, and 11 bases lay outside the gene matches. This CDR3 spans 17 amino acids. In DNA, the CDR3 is TGTGCCAGCAGCTCCCCCACCTGGGACAGGAGCTACAATGAGCAGTTCTTC. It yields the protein CASSSPTWDRSYNEQFF. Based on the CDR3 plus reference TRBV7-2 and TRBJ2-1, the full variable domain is GAGVSQSPSNKVTEKGKDVELRCDPISGHTALYWYRQSLGQGLEFLIYFQGNSAPDKSGLPSDRFSAERTGGSVSTLTIQRTQQEDSAVYLCASSSPTWDRSYNEQFFGPGTRLTVL.

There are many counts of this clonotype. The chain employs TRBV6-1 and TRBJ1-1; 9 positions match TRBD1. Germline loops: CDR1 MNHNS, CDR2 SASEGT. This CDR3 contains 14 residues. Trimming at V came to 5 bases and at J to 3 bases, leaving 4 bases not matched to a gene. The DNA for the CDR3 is TGTGCCAGCAGTATCCGGGACAGGGACACTGAAGCTTTCTTT. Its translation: CASSIRDRDTEAFF.

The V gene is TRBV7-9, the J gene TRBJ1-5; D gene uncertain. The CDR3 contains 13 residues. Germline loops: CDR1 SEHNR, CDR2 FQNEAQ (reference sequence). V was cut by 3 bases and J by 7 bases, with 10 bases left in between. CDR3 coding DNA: TGTGCCAGCAGCTTGGGCTTGCTGCAGCCCCAGCATTTT. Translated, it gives CASSLGLLQPQHF.

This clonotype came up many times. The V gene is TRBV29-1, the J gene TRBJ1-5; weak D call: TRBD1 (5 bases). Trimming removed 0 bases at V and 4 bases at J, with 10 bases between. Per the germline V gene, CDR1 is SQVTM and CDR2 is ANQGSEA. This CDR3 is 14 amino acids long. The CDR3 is CSVEDRAGNQPQHF. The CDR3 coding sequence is TGCAGCGTTGAAGATCGGGCAGGGAATCAGCCCCAGCATTTT.

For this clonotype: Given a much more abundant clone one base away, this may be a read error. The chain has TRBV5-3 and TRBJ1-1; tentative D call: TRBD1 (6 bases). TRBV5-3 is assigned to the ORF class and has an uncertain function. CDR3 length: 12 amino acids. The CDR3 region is CATAQGHLEACF. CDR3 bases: TGTGCCACCGCACAGGGCCATCTCGAAGCTTGCTTT.

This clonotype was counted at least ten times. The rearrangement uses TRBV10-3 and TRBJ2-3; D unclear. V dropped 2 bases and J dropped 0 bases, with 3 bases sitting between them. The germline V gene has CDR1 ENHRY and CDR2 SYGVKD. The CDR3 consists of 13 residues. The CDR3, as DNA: TGTGCCATCAGTGAGCCTAGCACAGATACGCAGTATTTT. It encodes CAISEPSTDTQYF.

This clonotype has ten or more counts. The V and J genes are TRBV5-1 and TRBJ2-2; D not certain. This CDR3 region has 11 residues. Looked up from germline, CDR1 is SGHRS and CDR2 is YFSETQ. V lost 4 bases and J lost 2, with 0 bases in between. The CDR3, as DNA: TGCGCCAGCAGCAACACCGGGGAGCTGTTTTTT. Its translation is CASSNTGELFF.

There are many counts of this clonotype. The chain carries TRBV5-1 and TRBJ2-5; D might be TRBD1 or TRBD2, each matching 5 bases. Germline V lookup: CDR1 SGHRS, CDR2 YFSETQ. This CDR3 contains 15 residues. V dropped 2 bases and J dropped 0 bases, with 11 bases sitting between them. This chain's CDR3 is CASSFWGPNQETQYF. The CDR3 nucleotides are TGCGCCAGCAGCTTTTGGGGACCAAACCAAGAGACCCAGTACTTC.

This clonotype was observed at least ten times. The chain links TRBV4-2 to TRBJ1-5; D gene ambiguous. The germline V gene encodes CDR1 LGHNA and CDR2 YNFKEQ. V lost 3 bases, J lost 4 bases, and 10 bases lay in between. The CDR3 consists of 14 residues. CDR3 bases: TGTGCCAGCAGCCAGGGCGAGCGGAATCAGCCCCAGCATTTT. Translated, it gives CASSQGERNQPQHF.

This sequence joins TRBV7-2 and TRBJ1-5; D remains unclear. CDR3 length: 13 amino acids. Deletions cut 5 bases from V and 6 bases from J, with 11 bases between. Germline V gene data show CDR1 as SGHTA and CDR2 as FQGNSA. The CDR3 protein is CASSPGLAQPQHF. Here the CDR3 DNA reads TGTGCCAGCAGCCCAGGACTAGCTCAGCCCCAGCATTTT.

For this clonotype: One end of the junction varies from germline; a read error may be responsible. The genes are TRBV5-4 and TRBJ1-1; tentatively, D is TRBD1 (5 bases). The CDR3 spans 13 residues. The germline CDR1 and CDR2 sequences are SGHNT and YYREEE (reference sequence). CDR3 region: CASSIQVNTEASF. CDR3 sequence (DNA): TGTGCCAGCAGCATACAGGTGAACACGGAAGCTTCCTTT.

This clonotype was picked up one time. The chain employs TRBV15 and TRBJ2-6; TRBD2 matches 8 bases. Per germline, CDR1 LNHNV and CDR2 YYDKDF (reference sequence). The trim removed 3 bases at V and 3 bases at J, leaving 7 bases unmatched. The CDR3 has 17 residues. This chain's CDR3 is CATSSLGGGLGANVLTF. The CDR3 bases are TGTGCCACCAGCAGCTTGGGCGGGGGGCTTGGGGCCAACGTCCTGACTTTC. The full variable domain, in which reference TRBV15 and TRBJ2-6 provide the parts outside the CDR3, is DAMVIQNPRYQVTQFGKPVTLSCSQTLNHNVMYWYQQKSSQAPKLLFHYYDKDFNNEADTPDNFQSRRPNTSFCFLDIRSPGLGDTAMYLCATSSLGGGLGANVLTFGAGSRLTVL.